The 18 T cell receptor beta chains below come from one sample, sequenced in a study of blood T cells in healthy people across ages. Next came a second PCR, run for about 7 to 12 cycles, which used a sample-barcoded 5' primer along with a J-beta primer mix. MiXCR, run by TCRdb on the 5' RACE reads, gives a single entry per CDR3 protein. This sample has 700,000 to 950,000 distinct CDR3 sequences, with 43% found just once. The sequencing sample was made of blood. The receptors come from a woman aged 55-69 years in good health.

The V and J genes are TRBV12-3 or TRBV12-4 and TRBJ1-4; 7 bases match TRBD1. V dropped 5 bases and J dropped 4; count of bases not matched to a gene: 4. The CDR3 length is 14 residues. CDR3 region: CASSPDRVNEKLFF. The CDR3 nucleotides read TGTGCCAGCAGTCCCGACAGGGTTAATGAAAAACTGTTTTTT.

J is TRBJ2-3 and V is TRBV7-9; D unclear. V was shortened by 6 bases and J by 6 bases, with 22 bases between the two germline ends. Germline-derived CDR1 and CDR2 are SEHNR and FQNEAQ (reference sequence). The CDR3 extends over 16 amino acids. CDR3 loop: CASSPTESSMGDTQYF. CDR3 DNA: TGTGCCAGCAGTCCGACGGAGTCCTCGATGGGGGATACGCAGTATTTT.

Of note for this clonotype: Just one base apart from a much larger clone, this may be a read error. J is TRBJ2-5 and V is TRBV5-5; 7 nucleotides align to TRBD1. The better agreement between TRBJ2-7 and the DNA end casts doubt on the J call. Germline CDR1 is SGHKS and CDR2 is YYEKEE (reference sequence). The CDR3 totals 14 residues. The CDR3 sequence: CAGSLGYEGAEQYF. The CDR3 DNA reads TGTGCCGGCAGCTTGGGATACGAGGGGGCCGAGCAGTACTTC.

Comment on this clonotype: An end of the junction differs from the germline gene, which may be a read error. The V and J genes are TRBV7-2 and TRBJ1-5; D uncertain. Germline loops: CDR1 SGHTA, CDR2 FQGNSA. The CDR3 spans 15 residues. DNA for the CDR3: TGCGCCAGCAGGTTCAGGTTGGATAGCGATCAGCCCCAGCATTTT. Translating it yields CASRFRLDSDQPQHF.

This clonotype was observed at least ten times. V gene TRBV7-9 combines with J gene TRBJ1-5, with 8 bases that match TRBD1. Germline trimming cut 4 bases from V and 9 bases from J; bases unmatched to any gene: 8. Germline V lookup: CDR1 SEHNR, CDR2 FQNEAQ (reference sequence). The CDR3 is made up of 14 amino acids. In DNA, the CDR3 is TGTGCCAGCAGCTACACAGGGGGGGCTTCGCCCCAGCATTTT. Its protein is CASSYTGGASPQHF.

Here the CDR3 DNA reads TGCAGCGGGACAGGGGACGGCTACGAGCAGTACTTC. Translating gives CSGTGDGYEQYF. The chain is built from TRBV29-1 and TRBJ2-4; TRBD1 aligns across 9 bases. TRBJ2-7 explains the end of the DNA better; the J call may be wrong. CDR1 is SQVTM, CDR2 ANQGSEA, per germline. The CDR3 spans 12 residues.

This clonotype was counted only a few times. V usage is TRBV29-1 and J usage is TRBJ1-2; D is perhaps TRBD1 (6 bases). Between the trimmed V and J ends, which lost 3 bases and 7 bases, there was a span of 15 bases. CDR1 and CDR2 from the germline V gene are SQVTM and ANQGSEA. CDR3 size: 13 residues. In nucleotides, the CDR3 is TGCAGCGTTGAGAGGAACAGGGTAACTGGCTACACCTTC. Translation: CSVERNRVTGYTF.

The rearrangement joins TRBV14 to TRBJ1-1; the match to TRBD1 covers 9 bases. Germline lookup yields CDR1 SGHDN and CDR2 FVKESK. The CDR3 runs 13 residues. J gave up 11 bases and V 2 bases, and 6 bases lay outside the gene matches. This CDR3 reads CASSQLQGAGAFF. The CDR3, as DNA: TGTGCCAGCAGCCAATTACAGGGGGCCGGGGCTTTCTTT.

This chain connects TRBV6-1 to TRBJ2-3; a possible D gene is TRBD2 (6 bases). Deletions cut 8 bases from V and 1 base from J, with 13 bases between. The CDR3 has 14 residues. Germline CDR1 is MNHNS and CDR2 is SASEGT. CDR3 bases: TGTGCCAGCGACGGGACTGGACGCACAGATACGCAGTATTTT. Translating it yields CASDGTGRTDTQYF.

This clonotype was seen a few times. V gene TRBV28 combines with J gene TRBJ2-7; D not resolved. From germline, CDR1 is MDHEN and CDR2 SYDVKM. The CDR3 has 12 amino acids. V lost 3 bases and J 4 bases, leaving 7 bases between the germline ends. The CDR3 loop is CASSFSWYEQYF. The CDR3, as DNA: TGTGCCAGCAGTTTTTCATGGTACGAGCAGTACTTC. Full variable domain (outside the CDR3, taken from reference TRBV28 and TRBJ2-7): DVKVTQSSRYLVKRTGEKVFLECVQDMDHENMFWYRQDPGLGLRLIYFSYDVKMKEKGDIPEGYSVSREKKERFSLILESASTNQTSMYLCASSFSWYEQYFGPGTRLTVT.

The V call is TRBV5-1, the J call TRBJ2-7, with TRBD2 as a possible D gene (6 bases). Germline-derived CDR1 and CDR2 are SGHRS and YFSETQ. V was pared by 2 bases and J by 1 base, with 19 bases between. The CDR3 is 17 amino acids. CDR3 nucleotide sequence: TGCGCCAGCAGCTTATCGACCCAGGGAGGAGTATCCTACGAGCAGTACTTC. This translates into CASSLSTQGGVSYEQYF.

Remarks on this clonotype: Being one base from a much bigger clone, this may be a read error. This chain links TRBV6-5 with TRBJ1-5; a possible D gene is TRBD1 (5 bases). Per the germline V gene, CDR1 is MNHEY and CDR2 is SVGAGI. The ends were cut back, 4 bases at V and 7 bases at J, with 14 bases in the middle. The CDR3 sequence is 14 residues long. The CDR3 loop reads CASSSGRGRQPQHF. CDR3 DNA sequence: TGTGCCAGCAGTTCGGGACGGGGAAGACAGCCCCAGCATTTT.

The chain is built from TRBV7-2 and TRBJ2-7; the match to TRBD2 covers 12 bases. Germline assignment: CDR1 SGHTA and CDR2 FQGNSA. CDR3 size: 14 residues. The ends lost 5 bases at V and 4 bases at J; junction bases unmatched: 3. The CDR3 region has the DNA TGTGCCAGCAGCATCGGACTAGCGGGGTACGAGCAGTACTTC. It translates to CASSIGLAGYEQYF.

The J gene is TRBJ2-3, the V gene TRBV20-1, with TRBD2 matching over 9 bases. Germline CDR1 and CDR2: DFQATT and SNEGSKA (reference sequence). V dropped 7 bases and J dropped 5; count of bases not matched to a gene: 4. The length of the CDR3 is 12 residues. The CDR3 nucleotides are TGCAGTGGCAGGCGGGGGGGAGATACGCAGTATTTT. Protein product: CSGRRGGDTQYF.

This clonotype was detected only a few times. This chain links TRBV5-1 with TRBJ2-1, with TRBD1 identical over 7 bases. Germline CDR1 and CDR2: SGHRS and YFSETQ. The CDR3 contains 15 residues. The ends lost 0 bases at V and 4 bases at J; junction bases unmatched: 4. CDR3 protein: CASSLVGQPYNEQFF. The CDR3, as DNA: TGCGCCAGCAGCTTGGTGGGACAGCCATACAATGAGCAGTTCTTC.

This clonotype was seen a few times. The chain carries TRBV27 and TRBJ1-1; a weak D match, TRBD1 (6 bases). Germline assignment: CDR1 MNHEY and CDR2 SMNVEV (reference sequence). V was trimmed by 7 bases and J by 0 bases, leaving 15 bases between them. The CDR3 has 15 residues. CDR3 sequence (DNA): TGTGCCAGCATGGGAATTAGGGGGATGAACACTGAAGCTTTCTTT. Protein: CASMGIRGMNTEAFF.

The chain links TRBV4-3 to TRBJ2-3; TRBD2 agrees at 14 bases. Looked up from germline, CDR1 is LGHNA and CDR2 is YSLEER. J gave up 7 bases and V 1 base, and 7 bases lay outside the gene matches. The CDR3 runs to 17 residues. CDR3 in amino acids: CASSQAGTSGGGHTQYF. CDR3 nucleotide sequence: TGCGCCAGCAGCCAAGCCGGGACTAGCGGGGGCGGGCATACGCAGTATTTT.

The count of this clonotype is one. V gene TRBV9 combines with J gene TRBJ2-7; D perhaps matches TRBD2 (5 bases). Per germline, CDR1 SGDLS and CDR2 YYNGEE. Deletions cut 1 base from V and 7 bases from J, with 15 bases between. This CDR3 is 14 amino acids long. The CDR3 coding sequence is TGTGCCAGCAGCGTAACTAGTACGACACATGAGCAGTACTTC. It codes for CASSVTSTTHEQYF.